A single sample gave rise to the 3 T cell receptor beta chains below, sequenced in a study of graft-versus-host responses after intestinal transplantation. Using immunoSEQ multiplex PCR, the repertoire was profiled, and TCRdb retains in-frame clones only, with some absent. The sample lists approximately 86,000 clones, around 91% occurring once. No antigens are known for them. The sample was unstimulated CD4+ T cells sorted from spleen or lymph node cells, taken before intestinal transplant. These receptors all stem from a human donor who received an intestinal transplant.

The rearrangement uses TRBV12-5 and TRBJ2-2; D uncertain. Germline CDR1 reads LGHNT; CDR2 reads FRNRAP. Deletions cut 3 bases from V and 0 bases from J, with 14 bases between. This CDR3 spans 17 amino acids. The CDR3 DNA is TGTGCTAGTGGTTTCCGCCCGTGGCAGGCGAACACCGGGGAGCTGTTTTTT. Residues: CASGFRPWQANTGELFF. Full variable domain (outside the CDR3, taken from reference TRBV12-5 and TRBJ2-2): DARVTQTPRHKVTEMGQEVTMRCQPILGHNTVFWYRQTMMQGLELLAYFRNRAPLDDSGMPKDRFSAEMPDATLATLKIQPSEPRDSAVYFCASGFRPWQANTGELFFGEGSRLTVL.

The J gene is TRBJ1-1, the V gene TRBV19; tentative D call: TRBD1 (5 bases). The CDR3 length is 15 residues. Germline V gene lookup returns CDR1 LNHDA and CDR2 SQIVND (reference sequence). V was shortened by 6 bases and J by 3 bases, with 17 bases between the two germline ends. This CDR3 reads CASRMSREGDTEAFF. The CDR3 DNA reads TGTGCCAGTAGGATGTCCAGGGAGGGCGACACTGAAGCTTTCTTT. Filled out from reference TRBV19 and TRBJ1-1, the complete variable domain reads DGGITQSPKYLFRKEGQNVTLSCEQNLNHDAMYWYRQDPGQGLRLIYYSQIVNDFQKGDIAEGYSVSREKKESFPLTVTSAQKNPTAFYLCASRMSREGDTEAFFGQGTRLTVV.

The DNA for the CDR3 is TGTGCCATCACTCCGAGGACAGGGAAAAGCTATGGCTACACCTTC. It yields the protein CAITPRTGKSYGYTF. The rearrangement uses TRBV10-3 and TRBJ1-2, with 8 bases aligning to TRBD1. V was pared by 7 bases and J by 4 bases, with 11 bases of the junction left unmatched. Germline CDR1 is ENHRY and CDR2 is SYGVKD. The CDR3 runs to 15 residues.